There are a few counts of the clone carrying this T cell receptor beta chain. The antigen is unknown. The germline CDR1 and CDR2 sequences are SGDLS and YYNGEE. This CDR3 has 14 amino acids. V lost 1 base to trimming and J lost 0 bases, with 8 bases between them. This sample is part of a study of cytomegalovirus exposure and HLA in healthy donors. About the research overall: Of about 390 genotyped donors, 81% grouped in the Caucasian-associated ancestry cluster.

Primers included in the PCR were 60 Vbeta and 13 Jbeta primers. TCRdb's copy holds only in-frame clones and misses some; the assay was immunoSEQ multiplex PCR. The repertoire holds over 200,000 clones, with 77% as singletons. Notes on the study in general: Most CMV-associated TCR beta chains appeared HLA-restricted in a later analysis. TCR beta V segments were, for the most part, productive about 87% or about 30% of the time in an earlier analysis.

The clonotype was recovered from a woman aged 55-69 years in good health and CMV-seropositive. Sequencing was carried out using PBMCs. The chain carries TRBV9 and TRBJ2-7; D is unresolved. This CDR3 is CASSVSVISYEQYF. The CDR3 nucleotides read TGTGCCAGCAGCGTATCAGTCATCTCCTACGAGCAGTACTTC.